Following are 8 T cell receptor beta chains from one sample sequenced in a study of radiation and T cells in renal cell carcinoma. Regarding time point: blood 4 weeks post-SBRT, at nephrectomy. Treatment noted: 15 Gy SBRT to primary tumor, nephrectomy 4 weeks later. Only in-frame clones appear in the TCRdb table, and some are missing; sequencing was by immunoSEQ multiplex PCR. The sample lists about 34,000 clones, 81% occurring once. The sample here was blood, taken from a patient whose treatment included radiotherapy and nephrectomy. These receptors were obtained from a man between 60 and 75 years old with renal cell carcinoma.

The chain has TRBV27 and TRBJ2-3; maybe TRBD1 (5 bases). This CDR3 spans 11 amino acids. Per germline, CDR1 MNHEY and CDR2 SMNVEV (reference sequence). V was pared by 8 bases and J by 6 bases, with 9 bases between. This CDR3 reads CASGALDTQYF. The CDR3 DNA is TGTGCCAGCGGGGCCCTGGATACGCAGTATTTT.

The chain is built from TRBV28 and TRBJ2-3, with TRBD1 matching over 9 bases. V lost 5 bases and J lost 6; bases outside the gene matches: 6. CDR1 is MDHEN, CDR2 SYDVKM, per germline. The CDR3 totals 14 residues. The CDR3 region is CASSHGQGFDTQYF. CDR3 nucleotide sequence: TGTGCCAGCAGTCACGGACAGGGGTTCGATACGCAGTATTTT.

This chain joins TRBV9 and TRBJ1-1, with unresolved D. Between the trimmed V and J ends, which lost 0 bases and 4 bases, there was a span of 10 bases. Per the germline V gene, CDR1 is SGDLS and CDR2 is YYNGEE. This CDR3 contains 14 residues. CDR3 protein: CASSVDVASTEAFF. The CDR3 bases are TGTGCCAGCAGCGTAGACGTTGCGAGCACTGAAGCTTTCTTT. Complete variable domain (other parts from reference TRBV9 and TRBJ1-1): DSGVTQTPKHLITATGQRVTLRCSPRSGDLSVYWYQQSLDQGLQFLIQYYNGEERAKGNILERFSAQQFPDLHSELNLSSLELGDSALYFCASSVDVASTEAFFGQGTRLTVV.

The V call is TRBV7-2, the J call TRBJ2-5; possibly TRBD2 for D (5 bases). Germline CDR1 is SGHTA and CDR2 is FQGNSA. This CDR3 has 14 residues. V dropped 5 bases and J dropped 5 bases, with 15 bases sitting between them. The CDR3: CASSVPGSRETQYF. The DNA for the CDR3 is TGTGCCAGCAGCGTCCCGGGATCAAGGGAGACCCAGTACTTC.

J is TRBJ1-1 and V is TRBV7-2; the D is unclear. Trimming removed 6 bases from V and 1 base from J, with 9 bases in between. The CDR3 is 13 amino acids. The germline gives CDR1 SGHTA, CDR2 FQGNSA. The CDR3 reads CASSSIRNTEAFF. Written as DNA, the CDR3 is TGTGCCAGCAGTTCTATTAGGAACACTGAAGCTTTCTTT.

The chain is built from TRBV6-6 and TRBJ1-5; D uncertain. The length of the CDR3 is 14 residues. Germline values: CDR1 MNHNY, CDR2 SVGAGI (reference sequence). The V and J ends lost 2 bases and 4 bases respectively, with 9 bases between them. DNA of the CDR3: TGTGCCAGCAGTTACAGAGTGACTAATCAGCCCCAGCATTTT. This translates into CASSYRVTNQPQHF.

This chain links TRBV7-2 with TRBJ1-2; no firm D call. Deletions cut 5 bases from V and 1 base from J, with 11 bases between. The germline V gene encodes CDR1 SGHTA and CDR2 FQGNSA. The CDR3 is 14 residues long. The CDR3 sequence: CASSPPANNYGYTF. The CDR3 DNA reads TGTGCCAGCAGCCCCCCAGCGAATAACTATGGCTACACCTTC.

V is TRBV29-1 and J is TRBJ2-7, with TRBD2 matching 11 bases. V was clipped by 3 bases and J by 2 bases; unmatched bases: 3. The CDR3 has 14 amino acids. The germline V gene has CDR1 SQVTM and CDR2 ANQGSEA. The DNA of the CDR3 is TGCAGCGTTGAGGGGACTAGCGGAACCTACGAGCAGTACTTC. It specifies CSVEGTSGTYEQYF.